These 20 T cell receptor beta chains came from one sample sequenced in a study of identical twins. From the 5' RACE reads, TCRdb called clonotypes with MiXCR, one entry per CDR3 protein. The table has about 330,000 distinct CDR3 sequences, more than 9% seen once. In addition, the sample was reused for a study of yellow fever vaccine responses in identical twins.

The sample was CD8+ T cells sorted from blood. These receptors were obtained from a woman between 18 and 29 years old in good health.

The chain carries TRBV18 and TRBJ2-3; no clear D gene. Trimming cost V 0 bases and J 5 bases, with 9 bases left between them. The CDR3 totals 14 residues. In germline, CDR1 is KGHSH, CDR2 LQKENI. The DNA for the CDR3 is TGTGCCAGCTCACCACCGGCTAGTATAGATACGCAGTATTTT. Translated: CASSPPASIDTQYF.

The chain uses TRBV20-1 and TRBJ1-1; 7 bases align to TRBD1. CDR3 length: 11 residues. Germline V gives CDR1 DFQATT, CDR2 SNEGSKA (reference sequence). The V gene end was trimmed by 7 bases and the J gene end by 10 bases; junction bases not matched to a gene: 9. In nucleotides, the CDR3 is TGCAGTGTCCCGAGGGGGCTGGGAGCTTTCTTT. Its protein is CSVPRGLGAFF.

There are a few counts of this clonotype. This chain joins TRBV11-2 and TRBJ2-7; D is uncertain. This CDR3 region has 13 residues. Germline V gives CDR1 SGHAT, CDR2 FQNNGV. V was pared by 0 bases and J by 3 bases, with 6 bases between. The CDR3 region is CASSLELNYEQYV. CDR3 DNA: TGTGCCAGCAGCTTAGAACTGAACTACGAGCAGTACGTC.

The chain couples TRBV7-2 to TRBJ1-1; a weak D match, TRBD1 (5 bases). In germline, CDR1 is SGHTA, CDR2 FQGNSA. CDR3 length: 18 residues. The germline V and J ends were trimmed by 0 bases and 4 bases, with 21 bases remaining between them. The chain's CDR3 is CASSLAGGVAWRPTEAFF. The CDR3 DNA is TGTGCCAGCAGCTTAGCGGGGGGAGTAGCTTGGAGGCCCACTGAAGCTTTCTTT. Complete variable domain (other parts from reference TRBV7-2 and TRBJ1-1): GAGVSQSPSNKVTEKGKDVELRCDPISGHTALYWYRQSLGQGLEFLIYFQGNSAPDKSGLPSDRFSAERTGGSVSTLTIQRTQQEDSAVYLCASSLAGGVAWRPTEAFFGQGTRLTVV.

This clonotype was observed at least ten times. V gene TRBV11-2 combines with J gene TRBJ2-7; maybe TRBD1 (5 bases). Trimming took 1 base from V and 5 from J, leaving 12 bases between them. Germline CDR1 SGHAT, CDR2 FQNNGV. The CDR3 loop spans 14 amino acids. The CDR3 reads CASSLVGDFDEQYV. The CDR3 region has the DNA TGTGCCAGCAGCTTAGTAGGGGATTTTGACGAGCAGTACGTC.

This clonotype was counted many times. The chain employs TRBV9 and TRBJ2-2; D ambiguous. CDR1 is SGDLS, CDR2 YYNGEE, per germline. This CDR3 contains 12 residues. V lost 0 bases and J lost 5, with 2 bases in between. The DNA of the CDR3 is TGTGCCAGCAGCGTAGAAACCGGGGAGCTGTTTTTT. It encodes CASSVETGELFF.

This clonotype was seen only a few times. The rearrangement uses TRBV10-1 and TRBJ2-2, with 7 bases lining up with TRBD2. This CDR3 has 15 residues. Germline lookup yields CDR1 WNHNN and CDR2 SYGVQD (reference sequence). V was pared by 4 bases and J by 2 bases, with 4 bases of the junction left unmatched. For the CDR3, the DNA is TGCGCCAGCAGTGGCGGGGGACTTAACACCGGGGAGCTGTTTTTT. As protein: CASSGGGLNTGELFF.

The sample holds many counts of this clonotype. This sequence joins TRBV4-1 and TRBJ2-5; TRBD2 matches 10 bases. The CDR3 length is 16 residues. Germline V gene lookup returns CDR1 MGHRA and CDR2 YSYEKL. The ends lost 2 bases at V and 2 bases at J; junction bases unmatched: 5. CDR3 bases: TGCGCCAGCAGCCAACCCGAAGCGGGAGGGCAAGAGACCCAGTACTTC. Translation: CASSQPEAGGQETQYF.

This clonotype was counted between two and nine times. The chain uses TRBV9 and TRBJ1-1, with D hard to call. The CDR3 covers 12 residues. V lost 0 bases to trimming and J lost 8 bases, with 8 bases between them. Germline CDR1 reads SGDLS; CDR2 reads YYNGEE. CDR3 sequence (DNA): TGTGCCAGCAGCGTAGGGAGCGCAGAAGCTTTCTTT. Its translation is CASSVGSAEAFF.

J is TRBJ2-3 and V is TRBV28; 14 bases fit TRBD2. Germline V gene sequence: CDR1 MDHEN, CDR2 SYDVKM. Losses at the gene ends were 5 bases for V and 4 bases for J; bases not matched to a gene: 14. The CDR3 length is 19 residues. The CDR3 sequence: CASSGGTSGRSTKPDTQYF. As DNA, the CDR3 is TGTGCCAGCAGTGGTGGGACTAGCGGGAGATCTACCAAGCCAGATACGCAGTATTTT.

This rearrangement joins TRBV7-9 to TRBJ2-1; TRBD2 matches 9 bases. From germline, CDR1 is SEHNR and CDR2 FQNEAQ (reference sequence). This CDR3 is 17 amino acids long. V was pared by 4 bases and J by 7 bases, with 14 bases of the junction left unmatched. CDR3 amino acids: CASSSTVLAGAGNEQFF. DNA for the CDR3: TGTGCCAGCAGCTCTACCGTATTAGCGGGGGCAGGGAATGAGCAGTTCTTC.

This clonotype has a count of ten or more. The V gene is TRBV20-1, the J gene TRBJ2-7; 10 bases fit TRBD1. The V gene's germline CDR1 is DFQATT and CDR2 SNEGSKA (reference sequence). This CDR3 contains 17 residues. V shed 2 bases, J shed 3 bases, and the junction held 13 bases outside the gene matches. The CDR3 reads CSARSGQGELGIYEQYF. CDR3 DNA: TGCAGTGCTAGATCCGGACAGGGGGAACTAGGGATCTACGAGCAGTACTTC.

This chain's CDR3 is CAISDSVDEQYF. The CDR3 region has the DNA TGTGCCATCAGCGACAGCGTAGACGAGCAGTACTTC. V usage is TRBV10-3 and J usage is TRBJ2-7; D may be TRBD1 (5 bases). The germline V and J ends were trimmed by 6 bases and 5 bases, with 11 bases remaining between them. The CDR3 runs 12 residues. Germline V gene lookup returns CDR1 ENHRY and CDR2 SYGVKD.

The CDR3 DNA reads TGTGCCAGCAGTTTCTTGGGGGTCCAAGAGACCCAGTACTTC. It codes for CASSFLGVQETQYF. V usage is TRBV12-3 or TRBV12-4 and J usage is TRBJ2-5; either TRBD1 or TRBD2 may supply D (5 bases each). The CDR3 spans 14 residues. Trimming shortened V by 3 bases and J by 1 base, and 9 bases separated the two germline ends.

The CDR3 nucleotides read TGCAGCGTTGAGACAGGGGATACAGATACGCAGTATTTT. Translation: CSVETGDTDTQYF. This sequence joins TRBV29-1 and TRBJ2-3; 8 positions match TRBD1. Trimming removed 3 bases from V and 3 bases from J; junction bases left unmatched: 2. The germline V gene has CDR1 SQVTM and CDR2 ANQGSEA. The CDR3 consists of 13 residues.

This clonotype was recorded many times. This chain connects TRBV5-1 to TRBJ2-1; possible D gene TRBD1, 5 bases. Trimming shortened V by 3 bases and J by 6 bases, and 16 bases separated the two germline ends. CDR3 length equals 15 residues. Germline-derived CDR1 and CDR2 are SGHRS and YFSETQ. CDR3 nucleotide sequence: TGCGCCAGCAGCTCCGACCAGGGCCGAGGCAATGAGCAGTTCTTC. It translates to CASSSDQGRGNEQFF.

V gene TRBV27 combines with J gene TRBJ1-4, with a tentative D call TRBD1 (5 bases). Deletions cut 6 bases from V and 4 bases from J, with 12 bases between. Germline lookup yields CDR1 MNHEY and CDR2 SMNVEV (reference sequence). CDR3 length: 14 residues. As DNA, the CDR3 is TGTGCCAGCAGACCGGGACGGCTTAATGAAAAACTGTTTTTT. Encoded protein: CASRPGRLNEKLFF.

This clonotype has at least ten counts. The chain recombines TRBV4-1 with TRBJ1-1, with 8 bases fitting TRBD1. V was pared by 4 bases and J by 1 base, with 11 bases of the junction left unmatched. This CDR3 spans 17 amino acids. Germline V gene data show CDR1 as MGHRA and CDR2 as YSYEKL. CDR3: CASSPIVRTGSNTEAFF. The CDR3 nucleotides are TGCGCCAGCAGCCCGATCGTTCGGACAGGGTCGAACACTGAAGCTTTCTTT.

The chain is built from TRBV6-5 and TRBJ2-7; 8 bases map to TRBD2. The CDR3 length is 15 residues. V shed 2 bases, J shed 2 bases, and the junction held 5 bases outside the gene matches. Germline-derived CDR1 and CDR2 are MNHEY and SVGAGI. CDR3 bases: TGTGCCAGCAGTTACGGTCAGGGACTAGCCTACGAGCAGTACTTC. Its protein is CASSYGQGLAYEQYF.

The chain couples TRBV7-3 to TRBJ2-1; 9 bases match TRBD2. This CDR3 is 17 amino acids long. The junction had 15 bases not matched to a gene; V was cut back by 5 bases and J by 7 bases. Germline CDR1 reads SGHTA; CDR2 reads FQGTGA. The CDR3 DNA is TGTGCCAGCAGCCCTACTCCCCTAGCGGGATCGAAAAATGAGCAGTTCTTC. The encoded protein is CASSPTPLAGSKNEQFF. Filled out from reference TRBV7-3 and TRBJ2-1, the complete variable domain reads GAGVSQTPSNKVTEKGKYVELRCDPISGHTALYWYRQSLGQGPEFLIYFQGTGAADDSGLPNDRFFAVRPEGSVSTLKIQRTERGDSAVYLCASSPTPLAGSKNEQFFGPGTRLTVL.